This T cell receptor beta chain was identified in a study of blood T cell repertoires in COVID-19. For the study at large: Samples representing acute and convalescent COVID-19 were sourced from the United States, Italy and Spain. PBMCs, B-cell-depleted T cells, or T cells were the source of the cDNA or gDNA that made up the material.

In the original processing: Reference gene primer amplification yielded estimated nucleated cell counts. Produced via immunoSEQ multiplex PCR; TCRdb's table is partial and in-frame only. The V and J calls and the clone size are those of that table, but D and trimming were determined from the DNA. This sample has some 250,000 clones, with roughly nine tenths found just once. Seattle researchers signed up patients amid active infection and tracked them longitudinally. This clone appeared a single time. The CDR3 spans 14 residues. Germline assignment: CDR1 MGHRA and CDR2 YSYEKL. V lost 2 bases and J 2 bases, leaving 9 bases between the germline ends.

The gene calls are TRBV4-1 and TRBJ2-5; D call uncertain. The receptor was derived from a woman aged 25 to 39 with COVID-19, enrolled during active disease. The sample taken for sequencing was peripheral blood. In nucleotides, the CDR3 is TGCGCCAGCAGCCAACTAATGTTACAAGAGACCCAGTACTTC. Protein: CASSQLMLQETQYF.